The clone carrying this T cell receptor beta chain showed up just a few times. The antigen remains undetermined. V lost 5 bases to trimming and J lost 5 bases; unmatched junction nucleotides: 13. CDR3 length: 17 amino acids. Germline CDR1 is LNHNV and CDR2 is YYDKDF (reference sequence). This sample is drawn from a study of T-cell memory formation after mild COVID-19. Study details: Each donor largely had its own TCR clusters.

Constant-segment-primed 5'RACE gave TCR alpha and TCR beta cDNA libraries with sample barcodes and UMIs. TCRdb re-called the 5' RACE reads through MiXCR, storing one row per CDR3 protein. The sample shows 500,000 to 600,000 distinct CDR3 sequences, more than 15% of them seen only once. Findings of the study overall: CD4+ clones that contracted lay mainly in CM and EM; CD8+ ones lay in EMRA.

Material: PBMCs or a T cell subset sorted from them (not recorded which). V and J are TRBV15 and TRBJ1-5; 9 bases map to TRBD1. This receptor was identified in an adult woman who had mild COVID-19 (a few samples of this study predate the infection). Cell type and time point are not known. The DNA of the CDR3 is TGTGCCACCAGCCGAAAAGGATCCGGGACAGGGCATCAGCCCCAGCATTTT. It translates to CATSRKGSGTGHQPQHF.